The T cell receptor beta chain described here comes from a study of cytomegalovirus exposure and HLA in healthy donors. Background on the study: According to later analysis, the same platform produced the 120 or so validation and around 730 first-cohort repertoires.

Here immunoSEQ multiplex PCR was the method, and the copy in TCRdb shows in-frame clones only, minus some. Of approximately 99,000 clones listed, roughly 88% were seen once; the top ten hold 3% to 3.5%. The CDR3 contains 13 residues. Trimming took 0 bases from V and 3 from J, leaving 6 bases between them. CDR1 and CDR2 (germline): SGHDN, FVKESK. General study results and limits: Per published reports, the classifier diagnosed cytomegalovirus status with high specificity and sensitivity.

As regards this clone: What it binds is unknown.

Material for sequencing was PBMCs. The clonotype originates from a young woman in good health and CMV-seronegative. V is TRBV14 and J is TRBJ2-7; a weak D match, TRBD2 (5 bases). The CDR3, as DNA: TGTGCCAGCAGCCAAGATGCGGGCTACGAGCAGTACTTC. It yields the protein CASSQDAGYEQYF.